The 10 T cell receptor beta chains reported below all come from one sample, sequenced in a study of CD8+ T cells in alopecia areata. Sequencing used cDNA as its template, made by extracting RNA and reverse transcribing it. Here immunoSEQ multiplex PCR was the method, and the copy in TCRdb shows in-frame clones only, minus some. The data contain about 180,000 clones, 50% to 75% of them seen just once; the ten biggest clones take up about a sixth. Treatment denoted: oral pan-JAK inhibitor, 5-10 mg twice daily. The sequencing here drew on CD4+ T cells sorted from blood, taken at approximately week 55, from a patient treated with tofacitinib. The receptors stem from a human donor with alopecia areata.

This clone came up a few times. The chain couples TRBV29-1 to TRBJ1-4, with D uncertain. V was trimmed by 4 bases and J by 4 bases, leaving 7 bases between them. The germline CDR1 and CDR2 sequences are SQVTM and ANQGSEA. This CDR3 has 12 amino acids. As DNA, the CDR3 is TGCAGCGTTGTAGCCAGTAATGAAAAACTGTTTTTT. As protein: CSVVASNEKLFF.

The V call is TRBV30, the J call TRBJ1-2, with D unresolved. This CDR3 contains 8 residues. The germline gives CDR1 GTSNPN, CDR2 SVGIG (reference sequence). Here the CDR3 DNA reads TGTGCTGCGTATGGCTACACCTTC. Translating gives CAAYGYTF.

This clone is a singleton in its sample. This rearrangement joins TRBV13 to TRBJ2-7; TRBD2 matches at 9 bases. The CDR3 sequence is 14 residues long. Germline V gene lookup returns CDR1 PRHDT and CDR2 FYEKMQ (reference sequence). Trimming at V came to 8 bases and at J to 2 bases, leaving 7 bases not matched to a gene. CDR3 residues: CASRRGLATYEQYF. The CDR3 DNA reads as TGTGCCAGCCGCCGGGGACTAGCCACCTACGAGCAGTACTTC.

The rearrangement links TRBV29-1 to TRBJ2-3; 7 bases agree with TRBD1. Germline V gene data show CDR1 as SQVTM and CDR2 as ANQGSEA. This CDR3 comprises 14 residues. V was pared by 7 bases and J by 6 bases, with 13 bases of the junction left unmatched. This CDR3 is CSASTGSTGDTQYF. The CDR3 region has the DNA TGCAGCGCCTCGACAGGGTCTACTGGGGATACGCAGTATTTT.

J is TRBJ2-7 and V is TRBV29-1, with 8 nucleotides matching TRBD1. CDR3 size: 16 residues. The germline V gene has CDR1 SQVTM and CDR2 ANQGSEA. Trimming took 2 bases from V and 9 from J; bases not matched to a gene: 18. CDR3 DNA: TGCAGCGTTGAAAGGTGGGGCAGGGGGCCGATAGTGGGGCAGTACTTC. Residues: CSVERWGRGPIVGQYF.

This chain links TRBV29-1 with TRBJ1-2, with D maybe TRBD1 (5 bases). Looked up from germline, CDR1 is SQVTM and CDR2 is ANQGSEA. The V and J ends lost 4 bases and 8 bases respectively, with 11 bases between them. This CDR3 comprises 11 residues. The CDR3 DNA reads as TGCAGCGTTGGGGGGACCGAGGGCTACACCTTC. Protein: CSVGGTEGYTF.

The V and J genes are TRBV27 and TRBJ2-7; D gene ambiguous. The germline gives CDR1 MNHEY, CDR2 SMNVEV (reference sequence). The CDR3 spans 13 residues. V gave up 6 bases and J gave up 6 bases, with 15 bases separating them. The CDR3 DNA is TGTGCCAGCAGCCTCCTAAGACTCGGCGAGCAGTACTTC. It specifies CASSLLRLGEQYF.

This chain joins TRBV18 and TRBJ2-2; D ambiguous. V dropped 0 bases and J dropped 6 bases, with 5 bases sitting between them. CDR1 is KGHSH and CDR2 is LQKENI in the germline V gene. This CDR3 contains 13 residues. The CDR3 DNA is TGTGCCAGCTCACCACCGATGGCCGGGGAGCTGTTTTTT. Translation: CASSPPMAGELFF.

Turning to this clone: One end of the junction varies from germline; a read error may be responsible. The chain employs TRBV2 and TRBJ1-3; 8 bases map to TRBD1. The CDR3 consists of 12 residues. Germline V gene lookup returns CDR1 SNHLY and CDR2 FYNNEI. DNA for the CDR3: TGTGCCAGCACCGGGGACAGGTCTTCCCACCATTTT. Translating gives CASTGDRSSHHF.

This clone was observed a few times. This chain joins TRBV6-5 and TRBJ2-5; D is tentatively TRBD1 or TRBD2 (5 bases each). Germline V lookup: CDR1 MNHEY, CDR2 SVGAGI. The CDR3 extends over 15 amino acids. V was cut by 0 bases and J by 5 bases, with 13 bases left in between. The DNA of the CDR3 is TGTGCCAGCAGTTACTCAGATTATGGGACGGAGACCCAGTACTTC. This codes for CASSYSDYGTETQYF.